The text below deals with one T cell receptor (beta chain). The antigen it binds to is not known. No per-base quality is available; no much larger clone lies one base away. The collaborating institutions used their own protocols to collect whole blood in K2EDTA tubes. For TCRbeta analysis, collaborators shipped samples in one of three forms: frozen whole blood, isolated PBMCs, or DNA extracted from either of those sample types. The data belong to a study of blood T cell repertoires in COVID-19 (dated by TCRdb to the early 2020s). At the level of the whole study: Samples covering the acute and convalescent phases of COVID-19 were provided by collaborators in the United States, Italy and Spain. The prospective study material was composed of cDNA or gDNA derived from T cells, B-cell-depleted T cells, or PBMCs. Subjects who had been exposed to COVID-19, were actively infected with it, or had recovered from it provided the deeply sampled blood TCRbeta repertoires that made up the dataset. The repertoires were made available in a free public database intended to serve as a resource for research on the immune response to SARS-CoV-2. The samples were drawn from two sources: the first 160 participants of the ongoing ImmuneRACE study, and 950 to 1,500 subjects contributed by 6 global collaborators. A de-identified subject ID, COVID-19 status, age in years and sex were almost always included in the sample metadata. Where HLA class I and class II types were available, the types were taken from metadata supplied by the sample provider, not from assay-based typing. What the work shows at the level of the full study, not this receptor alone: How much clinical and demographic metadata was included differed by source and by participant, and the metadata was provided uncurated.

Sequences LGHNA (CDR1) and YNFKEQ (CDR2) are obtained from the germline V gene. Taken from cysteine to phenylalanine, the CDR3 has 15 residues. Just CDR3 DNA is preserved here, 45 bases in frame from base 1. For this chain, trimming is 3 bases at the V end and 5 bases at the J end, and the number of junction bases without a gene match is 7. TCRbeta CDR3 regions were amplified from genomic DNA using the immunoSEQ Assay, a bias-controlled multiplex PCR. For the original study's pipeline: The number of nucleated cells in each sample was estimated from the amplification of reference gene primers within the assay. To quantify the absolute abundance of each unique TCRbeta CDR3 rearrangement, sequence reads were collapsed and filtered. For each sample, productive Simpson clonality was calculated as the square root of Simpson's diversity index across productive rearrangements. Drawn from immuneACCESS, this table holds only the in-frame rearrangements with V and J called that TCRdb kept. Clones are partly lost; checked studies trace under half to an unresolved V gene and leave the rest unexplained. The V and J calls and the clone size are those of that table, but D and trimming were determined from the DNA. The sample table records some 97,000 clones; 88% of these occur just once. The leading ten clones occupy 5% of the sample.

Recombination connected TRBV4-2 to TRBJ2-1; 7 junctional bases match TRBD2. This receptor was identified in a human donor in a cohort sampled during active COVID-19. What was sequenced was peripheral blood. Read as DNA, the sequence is TGTGCCAGCAGCCAGGGGCTAGCGGAGAACAATGAGCAGTTCTTC. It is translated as CASSQGLAENNEQFF.